This T cell receptor (beta chain) was documented in a study of cytomegalovirus exposure and HLA in healthy donors. General study results and limits: By HLA locus, TCR association rates varied in a later analysis, with DRB1 showing the most and HLA-C the fewest.

CDR1 and CDR2 (germline): MNHEY, SMNVEV (reference sequence). The CDR3 runs to 15 residues. Trimming cost V 5 bases and J 8 bases, with 21 bases left between them. The PCR used 60 Vbeta and 13 Jbeta primers. The method was immunoSEQ multiplex PCR; TCRdb's version includes in-frame clones alone and lacks a portion of them. This table has 90,000 to 120,000 clones, about 80% appearing once. This clone was seen just once. Its antigen is as yet unknown. This TCR was sampled from a female donor in good health and CMV-seropositive. Sequenced sample: PBMCs. This sequence joins TRBV27 and TRBJ1-2, with TRBD1 as a possible D gene (6 bases). The DNA of the CDR3 is TGTGCCAGCAGTCGGGTACACAGGGCCTTTGGAGGCTACACCTTC. Its translation: CASSRVHRAFGGYTF.